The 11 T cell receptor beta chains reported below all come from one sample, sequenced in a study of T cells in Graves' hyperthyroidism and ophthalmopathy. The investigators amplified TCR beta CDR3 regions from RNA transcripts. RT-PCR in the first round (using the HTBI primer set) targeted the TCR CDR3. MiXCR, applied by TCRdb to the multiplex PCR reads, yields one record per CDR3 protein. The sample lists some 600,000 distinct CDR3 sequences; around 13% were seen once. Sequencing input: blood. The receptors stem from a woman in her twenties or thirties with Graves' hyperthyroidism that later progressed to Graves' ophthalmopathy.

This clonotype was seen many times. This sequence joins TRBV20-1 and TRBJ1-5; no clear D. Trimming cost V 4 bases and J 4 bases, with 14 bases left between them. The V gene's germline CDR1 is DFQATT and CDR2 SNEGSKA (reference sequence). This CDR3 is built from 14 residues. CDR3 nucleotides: TGCAGTGCTACCCACCCGACGGCGAATCAGCCCCAGCATTTT. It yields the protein CSATHPTANQPQHF.

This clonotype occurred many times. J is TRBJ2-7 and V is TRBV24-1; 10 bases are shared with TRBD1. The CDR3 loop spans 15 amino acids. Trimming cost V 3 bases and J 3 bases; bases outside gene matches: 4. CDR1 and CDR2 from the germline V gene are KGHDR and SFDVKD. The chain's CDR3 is CATSDPRTGGYEQYF. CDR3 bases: TGTGCCACCAGTGATCCACGGACAGGGGGCTACGAGCAGTACTTC.

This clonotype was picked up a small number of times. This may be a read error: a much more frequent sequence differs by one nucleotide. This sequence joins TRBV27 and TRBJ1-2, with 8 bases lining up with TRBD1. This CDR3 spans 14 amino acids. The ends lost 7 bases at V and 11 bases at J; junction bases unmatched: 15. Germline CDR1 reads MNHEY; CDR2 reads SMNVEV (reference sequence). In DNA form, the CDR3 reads TGTGCCAGCAAGACCGGGACAGGAACTTGGGGGTACACCTTC. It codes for CASKTGTGTWGYTF.

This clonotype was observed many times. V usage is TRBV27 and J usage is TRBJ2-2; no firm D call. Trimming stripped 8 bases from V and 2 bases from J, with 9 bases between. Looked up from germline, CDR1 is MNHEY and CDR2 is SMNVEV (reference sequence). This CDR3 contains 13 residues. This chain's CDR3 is CASQQTNTGELFF. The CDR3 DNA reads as TGTGCCAGCCAACAGACAAACACCGGGGAGCTGTTTTTT.

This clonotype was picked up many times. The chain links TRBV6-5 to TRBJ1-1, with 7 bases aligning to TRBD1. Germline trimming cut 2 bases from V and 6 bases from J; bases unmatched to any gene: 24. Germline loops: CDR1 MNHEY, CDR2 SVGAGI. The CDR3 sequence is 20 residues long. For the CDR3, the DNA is TGTGCCAGCAGTTACCTACGGACAGGTGGGGGGGCGGGGACGGTCGCTGAAGCTTTCTTT. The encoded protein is CASSYLRTGGGAGTVAEAFF.

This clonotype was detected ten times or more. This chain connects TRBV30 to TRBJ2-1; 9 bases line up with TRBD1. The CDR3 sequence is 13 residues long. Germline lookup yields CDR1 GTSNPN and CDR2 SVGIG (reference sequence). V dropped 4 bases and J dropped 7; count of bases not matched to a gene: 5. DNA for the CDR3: TGTGCCTGGACTCCGGGACAGGGAAATGAGCAGTTCTTC. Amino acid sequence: CAWTPGQGNEQFF.

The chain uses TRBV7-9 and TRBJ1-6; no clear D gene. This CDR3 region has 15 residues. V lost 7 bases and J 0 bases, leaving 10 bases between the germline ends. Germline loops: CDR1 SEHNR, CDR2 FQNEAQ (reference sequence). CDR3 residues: CASNLTGSYNSPLHF. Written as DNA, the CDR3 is TGTGCCAGCAACCTCACGGGCTCCTATAATTCACCCCTCCACTTT.

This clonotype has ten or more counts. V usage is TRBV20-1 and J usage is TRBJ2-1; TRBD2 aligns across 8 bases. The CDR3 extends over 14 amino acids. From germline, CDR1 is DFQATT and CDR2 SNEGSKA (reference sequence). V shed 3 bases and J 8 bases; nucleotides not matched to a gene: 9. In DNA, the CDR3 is TGCAGTGCTAGGAGGGCTAGCGGGTCGGATGAGCAGTTCTTC. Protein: CSARRASGSDEQFF.

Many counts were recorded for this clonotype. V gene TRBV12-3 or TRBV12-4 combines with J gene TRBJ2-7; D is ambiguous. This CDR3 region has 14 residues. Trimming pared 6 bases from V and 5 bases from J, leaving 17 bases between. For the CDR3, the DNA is TGTGCCAGCAGCCCCCCGGTGCTGGGCCACGAGCAGTACTTC. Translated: CASSPPVLGHEQYF.

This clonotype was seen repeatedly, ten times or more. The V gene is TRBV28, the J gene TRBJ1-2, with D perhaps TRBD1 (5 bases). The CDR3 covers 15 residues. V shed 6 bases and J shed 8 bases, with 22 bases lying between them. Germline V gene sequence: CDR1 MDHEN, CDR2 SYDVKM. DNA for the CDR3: TGTGCCAGCAGCCCACAAGGGGCTTCCTCAAAGGGCTACACCTTC. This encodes CASSPQGASSKGYTF.

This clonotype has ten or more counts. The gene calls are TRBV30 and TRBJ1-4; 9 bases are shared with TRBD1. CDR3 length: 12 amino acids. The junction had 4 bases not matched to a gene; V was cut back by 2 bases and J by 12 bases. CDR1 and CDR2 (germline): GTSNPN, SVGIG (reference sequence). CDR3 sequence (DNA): TGTGCCTGGAGTCCGACAGGGGGAGAACTGTTTTTT. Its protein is CAWSPTGGELFF.